This T cell receptor beta chain was identified during a study of cytomegalovirus exposure and HLA in healthy donors. Study-level points and caveats: Most TCR sequences were uncommon, yet certain public TCRs appeared in many donors.

Germline assignment: CDR1 SGHTA and CDR2 FQGNSA. This CDR3 region has 16 residues. With 2 bases removed from V and 3 bases from J, the gap between germline ends came to 13 bases. The PCR used 60 Vbeta and 13 Jbeta primers. The data were produced by immunoSEQ multiplex PCR, yet TCRdb's version contains in-frame clones alone and is incomplete. The table records 90,000 to 110,000 clones, roughly 15% of them present only once. On this clone: As yet, its antigen is unknown.

This cohort consisted of healthy bone marrow donors. Despite likely unrecorded immune exposures, the donors were nominally healthy at the time of sampling. The chain uses TRBV7-2 and TRBJ2-2; a possible D gene is TRBD2 (6 bases). The sample consisted of PBMCs. The clonotype comes from a female donor in good health and CMV-seronegative. CDR3 sequence (DNA): TGTGCCAGCAGCTTAAGGGCGGGGCTCTACACCGGGGAGCTGTTTTTT. It specifies CASSLRAGLYTGELFF.